This T cell receptor (beta chain) was profiled in a study of Ad26.COV2.S vaccination and SARS-CoV-2 variants. Regarding treatment: around 19 received Ad26.COV2.S at low or high dose, single or two shots; several received placebo; per-sample allocation not given. Collection of the samples took place on day 63 after the first injection of vaccine or placebo. The repertoire was sequenced with immunoSEQ multiplex PCR; TCRdb's copy has only in-frame clones and lacks some. The repertoire holds over 450,000 clones, with about 89% as singletons. Notes on the study in general: Overall T cell responses may have been underestimated by the analyses of TCR breadth and depth.

With regard to this clone: Its antigen is not known.

CDR3 length: 10 residues. This sequence was found in a person between 18 and 59 years old who received the Ad26.COV2.S COVID-19 vaccine or a placebo. The J gene is TRBJ1-5, the V gene TRBV21-1. TRBV21-1 is marked as a pseudogene. The source was peripheral blood, collected in a trial of Ad26.COV2.S vaccine versus placebo. In DNA, the CDR3 is TGTGCCAGCAGCAATCAGCCCCAGCATTTT. Its protein is CASSNQPQHF.